The source of this T cell receptor (beta chain) is a study of regulatory T cells in long-lasting Graves disease. Looking at the study overall: By definition, persistent Graves' disease involved antithyroid drugs for over 5 years alongside positive TSH receptor antibodies.

CDR3-region Arm-PCR and iRepertoire HTBI primers produced the TCR beta libraries. TCRdb independently ran MiXCR on the multiplex PCR reads; one entry per CDR3 protein. In the table there are fewer than 400,000 distinct CDR3 sequences, 20% of which are singletons. The CDR3 runs to 13 residues. V dropped 1 base and J dropped 4 bases, with 8 bases sitting between them. The time point denotes: persistent/refractory GD, antithyroid drugs over 5 years with positive TRAb. The TCR library was made from RNA extracted from PBMCs. Patients were from an endocrinology department in Xi'an, China. A remark on this clonotype: Its specificity is unknown. Being one base from a much bigger clone, this may be a read error.

Study-level findings and limits: Favored usage of TRBV28, TRBJ1-2 and TRBJ2-5 was recorded in persistent disease. Public clonotype sharing was higher in persistent than newly diagnosed patients.

The sample here was peripheral blood mononuclear cells (PBMCs), taken when the disease was refractory, from a patient treated with antithyroid drugs. The receptor was derived from a female donor with Graves disease. The gene calls are TRBV12-3 or TRBV12-4 and TRBJ2-7, with D hard to call. This CDR3 is CASSLETHYEQYF. For the CDR3, the DNA is TGTGCCAGCAGTTTAGAGACACATTACGAGCAGTACTTC.